A single sample is the source of the 28 T cell receptor beta chains below, sequenced in a study of cytomegalovirus exposure and HLA in healthy donors. Primers included in the PCR were 60 Vbeta and 13 Jbeta primers. Measured with immunoSEQ multiplex PCR; TCRdb has only the in-frame clones, and not every one. The sample lists fewer than 75,000 clones; around 80% were seen once. Sequenced material: PBMCs. The receptor source for this set is a young woman in good health and CMV-seronegative.

The chain combines TRBV19 with TRBJ1-5, with a tentative D call TRBD1 (6 bases). The V and J ends lost 11 bases and 3 bases respectively, with 14 bases between them. The CDR3 spans 13 residues. Germline CDR1 reads LNHDA; CDR2 reads SQIVND (reference sequence). CDR3 sequence reads: CASSAGVNQPQHF. For the CDR3, the DNA is TGTGCCTCTTCCGCAGGGGTCAATCAGCCCCAGCATTTT.

The V gene is TRBV18, the J gene TRBJ1-1, with TRBD1 identical over 8 bases. Looked up from germline, CDR1 is KGHSH and CDR2 is LQKENI. The length of the CDR3 is 17 residues. Trimming at V came to 1 base and at J to 4 bases, leaving 11 bases not matched to a gene. Here the CDR3 DNA reads TGTGCCAGCTCACCACAGGGGCAGGGGGCCAGGGGCACTGAAGCTTTCTTT. This codes for CASSPQGQGARGTEAFF. Supplemented by reference TRBV18 and TRBJ1-1, the full variable domain reads NAGVMQNPRHLVRRRGQEARLRCSPMKGHSHVYWYRQLPEEGLKFMVYLQKENIIDESGMPKERFSAEFPKEGPSILRIQQVVRGDSAAYFCASSPQGQGARGTEAFFGQGTRLTVV.

The J gene is TRBJ1-1, the V gene TRBV25-1, with D possibly matching TRBD1 (5 bases). Trimming took 3 bases from V and 8 from J, leaving 16 bases between them. Germline V gene data show CDR1 as MGHDK and CDR2 as SYGVNS. This CDR3 has 14 residues. The CDR3 bases are TGTGCCAGCAGTGAGCTTCAGGGTGGAAGCGAAGCTTTCTTT. Protein: CASSELQGGSEAFF.

This clone appeared a few times. The chain couples TRBV9 to TRBJ2-5, with 14 positions matching TRBD2. CDR1 is SGDLS and CDR2 is YYNGEE in the germline V gene. V gave up 0 bases and J gave up 4 bases; unmatched junction bases: 2. The CDR3 contains 16 residues. This chain's CDR3 is CASSVVGLAGAETQYF. CDR3 nucleotide sequence: TGTGCCAGCAGCGTAGTGGGACTAGCGGGAGCAGAGACCCAGTACTTC.

This chain links TRBV5-1 with TRBJ2-3, with D maybe TRBD1 (5 bases). V was cut by 4 bases and J by 2 bases, with 8 bases left in between. The CDR3 runs to 13 residues. Germline loops: CDR1 SGHRS, CDR2 YFSETQ. Here the CDR3 reads CASSETDTDTQYF. CDR3 in DNA: TGCGCCAGCAGCGAGACAGACACAGATACGCAGTATTTT.

This sequence joins TRBV5-8 and TRBJ1-1; no clear D. Germline CDR1 reads SGHTS; CDR2 reads YDEGEE. The CDR3 runs 13 residues. V shed 0 bases and J shed 6 bases, with 9 bases lying between them. CDR3 amino acids: CASSLAPGAEAFF. The CDR3 DNA follows: TGTGCCAGCAGCTTGGCCCCGGGTGCTGAAGCTTTCTTT.

This chain joins TRBV5-4 and TRBJ2-7, with 8 bases identical to TRBD1. With 3 bases clipped from V and 2 bases from J, the junction kept 13 bases outside the gene matches. CDR1 SGHNT and CDR2 YYREEE come from the germline V gene (reference sequence). The CDR3 is 17 amino acids. The chain's CDR3 is CASSSKTDRANPYEQYF. Written as DNA, the CDR3 is TGTGCCAGCAGCTCGAAAACGGACAGGGCGAATCCCTACGAGCAGTACTTC.

The rearrangement links TRBV6-5 to TRBJ2-1, with TRBD2 as a possible D gene (6 bases). The CDR3 length is 15 residues. V lost 6 bases, J lost 4 bases, and 16 bases lay in between. Looked up from germline, CDR1 is MNHEY and CDR2 is SVGAGI. In nucleotides, the CDR3 is TGTGCCAGCAGCCGGGACTTCGAGGGGTACAATGAGCAGTTCTTC. Translating it yields CASSRDFEGYNEQFF.

This chain joins TRBV18 and TRBJ1-2; 8 bases match TRBD1. There are 15 residues in the CDR3. CDR1 is KGHSH and CDR2 is LQKENI in the germline V gene. V lost 3 bases to trimming and J lost 5 bases; unmatched junction nucleotides: 8. CDR3: CASSPTGASVYGYTF. CDR3 DNA sequence: TGTGCCAGCTCACCGACAGGGGCTTCGGTTTATGGCTACACCTTC.

V and J are TRBV4-1 and TRBJ1-4; D is undetermined. V gave up 0 bases and J gave up 11 bases, with 22 bases separating them. Germline V gene lookup returns CDR1 MGHRA and CDR2 YSYEKL. This CDR3 spans 17 amino acids. CDR3 sequence (DNA): TGCGCCAGCAGCCAAGAAGAGTCGGGAATAGAGGGTAATAAACTGTTTTTT. Translated, it gives CASSQEESGIEGNKLFF.

This clone was seen just once. V and J are TRBV7-2 and TRBJ2-2, with 8 bases matching TRBD2. Trimming removed 3 bases from V and 1 base from J; junction bases left unmatched: 4. CDR3 length: 16 amino acids. Germline V lookup: CDR1 SGHTA, CDR2 FQGNSA. The CDR3: CASSFHSGVNTGELFF. DNA of the CDR3: TGTGCCAGCAGCTTCCATAGCGGGGTGAACACCGGGGAGCTGTTTTTT.

The chain carries TRBV19 and TRBJ1-5, with 7 bases fitting TRBD1. V lost 7 bases and J lost 3; bases outside the gene matches: 9. CDR1 is LNHDA, CDR2 SQIVND, per germline (reference sequence). The CDR3 covers 15 residues. The CDR3 loop reads CASTPTDRANQPQHF. In nucleotides, the CDR3 is TGTGCCAGTACCCCGACCGACAGGGCCAATCAGCCCCAGCATTTT.

The gene calls are TRBV12-5 and TRBJ2-1; 8 bases fit TRBD2. Germline CDR1 LGHNT, CDR2 FRNRAP. V shed 5 bases, J shed 3 bases, and the junction held 6 bases outside the gene matches. This CDR3 comprises 15 residues. CDR3 sequence: CASGPSGLYYNEQFF. CDR3 DNA: TGTGCTAGTGGTCCTAGCGGGCTGTACTACAATGAGCAGTTCTTC.

CDR3 residues: CASRPLTGKEGYTF. As DNA, the CDR3 is TGTGCCAGCAGGCCACTCACAGGAAAAGAAGGCTACACCTTC. This chain links TRBV6-5 with TRBJ1-2, with D possibly TRBD1 on 5 matching bases. This CDR3 spans 14 amino acids. The germline gives CDR1 MNHEY, CDR2 SVGAGI. The ends were cut back, 6 bases at V and 8 bases at J, with 19 bases in the middle.

V usage is TRBV6-5 and J usage is TRBJ1-1; D is unclear. CDR1 MNHEY and CDR2 SVGAGI come from the germline V gene. Deletions cut 0 bases from V and 4 bases from J, with 9 bases between. There are 14 residues in the CDR3. CDR3 DNA sequence: TGTGCCAGCAGTTACTCCGCTACTCCCACTGAAGCTTTCTTT. It specifies CASSYSATPTEAFF.

The DNA for the CDR3 is TGTGCCAGCAGCCCGGCGGGGGGAGGTACTGAAGCTTTCTTT. Residues: CASSPAGGGTEAFF. The chain combines TRBV7-6 with TRBJ1-1; maybe TRBD1 (5 bases). Germline values: CDR1 SGHVS, CDR2 FNYEAQ. Trimming took 5 bases from V and 5 from J, leaving 15 bases between them. The CDR3 runs 14 residues. Variable domain in full (rest from reference TRBV7-6 and TRBJ1-1): GAGVSQSPRYKVTKRGQDVALRCDPISGHVSLYWYRQALGQGPEFLTYFNYEAQQDKSGLPNDRFSAERPEGSISTLTIQRTEQRDSAMYRCASSPAGGGTEAFFGQGTRLTVV.

The sample holds one count of this clone. This chain connects TRBV11-3 to TRBJ2-3; 7 positions match TRBD2. After removal of 0 bases from V and 1 base from J, the junction contained 7 bases not matched to a gene. The length of the CDR3 is 17 residues. Germline CDR1 SGHNT, CDR2 YENEEA. DNA of the CDR3: TGTGCCAGCAGCTTAGATGGGGAGGGATCTGGCACAGATACGCAGTATTTT. Amino acid sequence: CASSLDGEGSGTDTQYF. Together with reference TRBV11-3 and TRBJ2-3, the CDR3 gives the full variable domain: EAGVVQSPRYKIIEKKQPVAFWCNPISGHNTLYWYLQNLGQGPELLIRYENEEAVDDSQLPKDRFSAERLKGVDSTLKIQPAELGDSAVYLCASSLDGEGSGTDTQYFGPGTRLTVL.

This clone has more than one count but fewer than ten. This chain uses TRBV6-5 with TRBJ2-7; TRBD1 agrees at 9 bases. Trimming at V came to 6 bases and at J to 2 bases, leaving 5 bases not matched to a gene. Germline CDR1 is MNHEY and CDR2 is SVGAGI. The CDR3 totals 14 residues. CDR3 in amino acids: CASSGQGSTYEQYF. CDR3 sequence (DNA): TGTGCCAGCAGCGGACAGGGGTCTACCTACGAGCAGTACTTC.

The chain has TRBV15 and TRBJ1-2; TRBD1 matches at 8 bases. V shed 0 bases, J shed 6 bases, and the junction held 9 bases outside the gene matches. This CDR3 spans 16 amino acids. Germline V CDR1 and CDR2: LNHNV, YYDKDF (reference sequence). CDR3 nucleotide sequence: TGTGCCACCAGCAGAGAGGGGGACAGGATAGTCGATGGCTACACCTTC. Protein sequence: CATSREGDRIVDGYTF.

Worth noting for this clone: The final CDR3 position lacks the conserved phenylalanine or tryptophan, pointing to a likely read error. This CDR3 is CASSRNTDPSTGELFL. The DNA for the CDR3 is TGCGCCAGCAGCCGGAACACGGACCCTTCCACCGGGGAGCTGTTTCTT. The chain recombines TRBV4-3 with TRBJ2-2; no clear D. This CDR3 is 16 amino acids long. V lost 4 bases and J 4 bases, leaving 16 bases between the germline ends. Germline V CDR1 and CDR2: LGHNA, YSLEER.

J is TRBJ2-5 and V is TRBV19; TRBD2 matches at 9 bases. Germline V gives CDR1 LNHDA, CDR2 SQIVND (reference sequence). J lost 4 bases, V lost 5 bases, and 11 bases had no gene match. The CDR3 contains 16 residues. CDR3 loop: CASSQDTLRGGETQYF. The DNA of the CDR3 is TGTGCCAGTAGTCAAGACACGTTGCGGGGGGGAGAGACCCAGTACTTC.

The chain combines TRBV7-8 with TRBJ1-4; TRBD1 aligns across 9 bases. V lost 5 bases, J lost 8 bases, and 6 bases stayed unmatched. The CDR3 is 14 residues long. Germline V gene lookup returns CDR1 SGHVS and CDR2 FQNEAQ. The CDR3 is CASSQGQGGEKLFF. CDR3 in DNA: TGTGCCAGCAGCCAGGGACAGGGAGGAGAAAAACTGTTTTTT.

This clone has just one count. The chain couples TRBV5-6 to TRBJ2-7; possibly TRBD2 for D (6 bases). Trimming took off 4 bases at V and 5 bases at J, with 19 bases between the two ends. Germline V CDR1 and CDR2: SGHDT, YYEEEE. The CDR3 totals 15 residues. The CDR3 region is CASSRTYQLANEQYF. CDR3 DNA sequence: TGTGCCAGCAGCCGCACATATCAACTAGCCAACGAGCAGTACTTC.

The rearrangement joins TRBV5-1 to TRBJ2-3; no clear D gene. CDR3 length: 15 amino acids. V lost 5 bases and J lost 0, with 13 bases in between. The V gene's germline CDR1 is SGHRS and CDR2 YFSETQ. CDR3 loop: CASRQNLQSTDTQYF. The CDR3 DNA sequence: TGCGCCAGCAGACAGAACCTTCAAAGCACAGATACGCAGTATTTT.

J is TRBJ2-1 and V is TRBV7-2, with D unclear. CDR1 and CDR2 (germline): SGHTA, FQGNSA. The CDR3 covers 11 residues. V was trimmed by 5 bases and J by 7 bases, leaving 6 bases between them. CDR3 loop: CASSVVNEQFF. The CDR3, as DNA: TGTGCCAGCAGCGTCGTAAATGAGCAGTTCTTC.

CDR3 DNA sequence: TGCGCCAGCAGCCAAGCCTTATTAAACAGGGGGGACACTGAAGCTTTCTTT. Protein: CASSQALLNRGDTEAFF. This chain uses TRBV4-3 with TRBJ1-1; 8 bases fit TRBD1. The CDR3 is 17 amino acids. The V gene's germline CDR1 is LGHNA and CDR2 YSLEER. V shed 1 base, J shed 3 bases, and the junction held 10 bases outside the gene matches.

This clone appeared a single time. The genes are TRBV20-1 and TRBJ1-3; D is possibly TRBD1 (5 bases). The CDR3 is 11 amino acids. Germline assignment: CDR1 DFQATT and CDR2 SNEGSKA (reference sequence). CDR3 residues: CGASSGNTIYF. The CDR3 region has the DNA TGCGGGGCCAGCTCTGGAAACACCATATATTTT.

In this sample, this clone turned up a few times. This CDR3 is also generated by other DNA sequences in the sample. The rearrangement joins TRBV4-3 to TRBJ1-4; 8 bases map to TRBD1. In germline, CDR1 is LGHNA, CDR2 YSLEER. This CDR3 comprises 15 residues. J was trimmed by 4 bases and V by 0 bases; bases with no gene match: 1. The CDR3 bases are TGCGCCAGCAGCCAAGAAGGACAGGGTAATGAAAAACTGTTTTTT. Amino acid sequence: CASSQEGQGNEKLFF.